The clone carrying this TCR beta chain was seen more than once but under ten times. The target antigen is unknown. From germline, CDR1 is SGHVS and CDR2 FQNEAQ. This CDR3 has 13 amino acids. Trimming shortened V by 5 bases and J by 4 bases, and 11 bases separated the two germline ends. TCRdb used MiXCR to reprocess the reads, holding one entry per CDR3 protein. The table lists about 830,000 distinct CDR3 sequences, 30% to 35% of them singletons. The entry originates in a study of T cell repertoires in cytomegalovirus infection. For the study at large: Well-studied HLA-B-restricted epitopes and recently identified HLA-C-restricted epitopes of CMV were both used in the study. Based on public TCR beta signatures, there were indications of CMV infection and of a matching HLA type.

Study outcomes and limitations: The cumulative frequency of public TCR beta families identified carriers of CMV plus the relevant HLA.

The rearrangement joins TRBV7-8 to TRBJ2-5; no clear D. The starting material was cultured CD8+ T cells from PBMCs, obtained from culture after CMV antigen stimulation. The TCR originated in a human donor in good health (CMV status not recorded). Some clones in this sample may be carry-over from other donors' samples. CDR3 sequence (DNA): TGTGCCAGCAGCCCCTATTCCGGAGAGACCCAGTACTTC. This sequence encodes CASSPYSGETQYF.